The 10 T cell receptor beta chains below come from one sample, sequenced in a study of identical twins. TCRdb reanalysed the 5' RACE reads using MiXCR and keeps one entry per CDR3 protein. The sample contains roughly 750,000 distinct CDR3 sequences, less than 25% of which appear only once. The same data also contributed to another study, on T cells expressing NK-cell markers.

Material: PBMCs. These receptors were collected from a woman between 18 and 30 years old in good health.

The rearrangement uses TRBV10-3 and TRBJ2-7; no clear D gene. This CDR3 spans 14 amino acids. Germline loops: CDR1 ENHRY, CDR2 SYGVKD. The V end was cut by 0 bases, the J end by 4 bases, with 10 bases between. This CDR3 reads CAISESKSPYEQYF. CDR3 DNA: TGTGCCATCAGTGAGTCGAAGTCACCTTACGAGCAGTACTTC.

The chain employs TRBV6-2 or TRBV6-3 and TRBJ2-5; D tentatively reads TRBD1 or TRBD2 (5 bases each). The CDR3 length is 12 residues. Trimming took 5 bases from V and 7 from J, leaving 11 bases between them. Germline V gives CDR1 MNHEY, CDR2 SVGEGT. The CDR3: CASSPRGGTQYF. The CDR3 DNA reads as TGTGCCAGCAGTCCCCGTGGGGGGACCCAGTACTTC.

The chain combines TRBV6-5 with TRBJ1-2; perhaps TRBD1 as D (5 bases). CDR3 length equals 16 residues. Germline lookup yields CDR1 MNHEY and CDR2 SVGAGI. Trimming stripped 0 bases from V and 4 bases from J, with 15 bases between. Here the CDR3 reads CASSYSRERASYGYTF. For the CDR3, the DNA is TGTGCCAGCAGTTACTCCAGGGAGAGGGCCTCCTATGGCTACACCTTC.

This clonotype has at least ten counts. The chain employs TRBV6-5 and TRBJ2-5; D is possibly TRBD2 (5 bases). CDR3 length equals 14 residues. The V gene lost 4 bases and the J gene lost 3 bases, with 12 bases spanning the gap. The germline V gene encodes CDR1 MNHEY and CDR2 SVGAGI. The CDR3 loop is CASSLRMGEETQYF. The CDR3, as DNA: TGTGCCAGCAGTTTACGTATGGGAGAAGAGACCCAGTACTTC.

This clonotype was seen ten or more times. The chain carries TRBV7-9 and TRBJ2-1, with 7 bases matching TRBD1. The CDR3 spans 14 residues. Trimming cost V 3 bases and J 8 bases; bases outside gene matches: 7. Germline loops: CDR1 SEHNR, CDR2 FQNEAQ (reference sequence). CDR3 DNA sequence: TGTGCCAGCAGCTTGGGACAGAACGCGGATGAGCAGTTCTTC. This codes for CASSLGQNADEQFF.

V gene TRBV6-1 combines with J gene TRBJ2-3, with D perhaps TRBD1 or TRBD2 (6 bases each). The germline V gene has CDR1 MNHNS and CDR2 SASEGT. CDR3 length equals 15 residues. The germline V and J ends were trimmed by 6 bases and 4 bases, with 17 bases remaining between them. As DNA, the CDR3 is TGTGCCAGCAGGCCCCTAGCCGGGGGCTCAGATACGCAGTATTTT. It codes for CASRPLAGGSDTQYF.

The gene calls are TRBV12-3 or TRBV12-4 and TRBJ2-7, with D perhaps given as TRBD1 or TRBD2 (5 bases each). V shed 2 bases and J shed 0 bases, with 11 bases lying between them. CDR3 size: 15 residues. The CDR3 nucleotides read TGTGCCAGCAGTTTACACGGGACGGGCTCCTACGAGCAGTACTTC. Its protein product is CASSLHGTGSYEQYF.

This chain joins TRBV20-1 and TRBJ1-3; D not resolved. The germline V gene encodes CDR1 DFQATT and CDR2 SNEGSKA (reference sequence). There are 14 residues in the CDR3. V was trimmed by 4 bases and J by 2 bases, leaving 12 bases between them. The CDR3: CSATHPFTGNTIYF. The CDR3 region has the DNA TGCAGTGCTACCCACCCATTTACTGGAAACACCATATATTTT.

In this sample, this clonotype turned up a few times. The V and J genes are TRBV5-6 and TRBJ2-6; D gene ambiguous. V was clipped by 0 bases and J by 3 bases, with 7 bases between them. This CDR3 region has 15 residues. Germline values: CDR1 SGHDT, CDR2 YYEEEE. The CDR3 DNA sequence: TGTGCCAGCAGCTTGGAGCCCGGTGGGGCCAACGTCCTGACTTTC. This gives the protein CASSLEPGGANVLTF. The full variable domain, in which reference TRBV5-6 and TRBJ2-6 provide the parts outside the CDR3, is DAGVTQSPTHLIKTRGQQVTLRCSPKSGHDTVSWYQQALGQGPQFIFQYYEEEERQRGNFPDRFSGHQFPNYSSELNVNALLLGDSALYLCASSLEPGGANVLTFGAGSRLTVL.

This chain connects TRBV15 to TRBJ2-3, with D perhaps given as TRBD1 or TRBD2 (6 bases each). The CDR3 loop spans 16 amino acids. Trimming removed 5 bases at V and 2 bases at J, with 17 bases between. Germline CDR1 reads LNHNV; CDR2 reads YYDKDF (reference sequence). CDR3 in amino acids: CATSRPGAPFTDTQYF. In DNA form, the CDR3 reads TGTGCCACCAGCCGCCCGGGGGCCCCTTTCACAGATACGCAGTATTTT.